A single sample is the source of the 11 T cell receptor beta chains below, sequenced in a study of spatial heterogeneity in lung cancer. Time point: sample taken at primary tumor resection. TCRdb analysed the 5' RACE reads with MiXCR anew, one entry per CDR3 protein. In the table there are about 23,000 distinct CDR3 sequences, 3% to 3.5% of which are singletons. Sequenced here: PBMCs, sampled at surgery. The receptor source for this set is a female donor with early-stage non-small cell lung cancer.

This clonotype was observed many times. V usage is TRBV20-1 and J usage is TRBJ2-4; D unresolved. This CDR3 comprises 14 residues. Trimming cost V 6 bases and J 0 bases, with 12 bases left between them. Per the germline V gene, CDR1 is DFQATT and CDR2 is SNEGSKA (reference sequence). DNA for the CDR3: TGCAGTGCCCACATACCGTTAGCCAAAAACATTCAGTACTTC. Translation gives CSAHIPLAKNIQYF.

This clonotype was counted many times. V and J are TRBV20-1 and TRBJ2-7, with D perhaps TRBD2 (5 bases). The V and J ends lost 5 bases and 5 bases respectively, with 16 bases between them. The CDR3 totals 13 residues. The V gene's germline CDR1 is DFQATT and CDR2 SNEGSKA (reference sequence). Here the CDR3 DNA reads TGCAGTGCTCCTTGGGTCGGGGATAACGAGCAGTACTTC. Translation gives CSAPWVGDNEQYF.

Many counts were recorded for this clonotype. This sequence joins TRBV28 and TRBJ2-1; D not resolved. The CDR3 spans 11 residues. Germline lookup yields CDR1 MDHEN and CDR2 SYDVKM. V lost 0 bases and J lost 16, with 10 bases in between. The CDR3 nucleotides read TGTGCCAGCAGTTTATGGACTCTGCAATTCTTC. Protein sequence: CASSLWTLQFF.

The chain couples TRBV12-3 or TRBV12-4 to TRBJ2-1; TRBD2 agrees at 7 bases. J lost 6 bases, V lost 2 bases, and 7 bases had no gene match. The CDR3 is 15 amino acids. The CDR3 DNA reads TGTGCCAGCAGTTTAAGGGCTAGCGGATTCAATGAGCAGTTCTTC. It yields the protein CASSLRASGFNEQFF.

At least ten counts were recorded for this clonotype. In DNA form, the CDR3 reads TGTGCCAGCAGCCCCGGACTAGCGGGAGTGGGTGAGCAGTTCTTC. Its translation is CASSPGLAGVGEQFF. The chain links TRBV12-3 or TRBV12-4 to TRBJ2-1; 13 nucleotides align to TRBD2. The V segment lost 6 bases and the J segment 9 bases; nucleotides outside the gene matches: 8. The CDR3 is 15 amino acids.

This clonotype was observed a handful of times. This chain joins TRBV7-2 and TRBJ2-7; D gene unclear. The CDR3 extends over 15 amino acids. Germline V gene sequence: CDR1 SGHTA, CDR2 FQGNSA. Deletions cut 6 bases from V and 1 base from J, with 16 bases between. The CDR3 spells CASRITSLGSYEQYF. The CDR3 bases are TGTGCCAGCAGGATTACCAGCTTAGGGTCCTACGAGCAGTACTTC.

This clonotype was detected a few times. The CDR3 DNA is TGTGCCAGCAGCCCCCCACTGGAGGGGACTGAAGCTTTCTTT. Amino acid sequence: CASSPPLEGTEAFF. The chain joins TRBV7-9 to TRBJ1-1, with D tentatively TRBD1 (5 bases). Germline-derived CDR1 and CDR2 are SEHNR and FQNEAQ (reference sequence). CDR3 size: 14 residues. The ends were cut back, 5 bases at V and 5 bases at J, with 15 bases in the middle.

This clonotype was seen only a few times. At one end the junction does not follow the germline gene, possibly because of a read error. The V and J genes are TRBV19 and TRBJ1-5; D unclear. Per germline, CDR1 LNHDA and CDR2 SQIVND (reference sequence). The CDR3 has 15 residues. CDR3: CASASGPGSNRPQHF. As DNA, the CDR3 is TGTGCCAGTGCCTCCGGGCCGGGGAGCAATCGGCCCCAGCATTTT.

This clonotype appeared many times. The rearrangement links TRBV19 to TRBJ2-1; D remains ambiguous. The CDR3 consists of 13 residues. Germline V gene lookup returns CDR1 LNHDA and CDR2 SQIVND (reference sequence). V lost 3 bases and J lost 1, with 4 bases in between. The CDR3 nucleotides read TGTGCCAGTAGTATGCATTCCTACAATGAGCAGTTCTTC. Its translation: CASSMHSYNEQFF. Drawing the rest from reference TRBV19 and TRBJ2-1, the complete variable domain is DGGITQSPKYLFRKEGQNVTLSCEQNLNHDAMYWYRQDPGQGLRLIYYSQIVNDFQKGDIAEGYSVSREKKESFPLTVTSAQKNPTAFYLCASSMHSYNEQFFGPGTRLTVL.

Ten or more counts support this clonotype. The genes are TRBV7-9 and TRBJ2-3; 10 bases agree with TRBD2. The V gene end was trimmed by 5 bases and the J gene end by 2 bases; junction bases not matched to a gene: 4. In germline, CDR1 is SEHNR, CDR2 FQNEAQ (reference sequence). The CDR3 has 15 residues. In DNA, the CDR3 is TGTGCCAGCAGCAAACTAGCGGGGAACACAGATACGCAGTATTTT. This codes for CASSKLAGNTDTQYF.

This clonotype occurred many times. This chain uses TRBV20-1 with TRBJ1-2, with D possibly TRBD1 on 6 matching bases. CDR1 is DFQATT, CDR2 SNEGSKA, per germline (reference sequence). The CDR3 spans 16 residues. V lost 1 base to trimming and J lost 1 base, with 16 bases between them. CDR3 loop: CSARAEVRDNNYGYTF. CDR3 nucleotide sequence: TGCAGTGCTAGAGCCGAGGTCCGGGACAATAACTATGGCTACACCTTC.